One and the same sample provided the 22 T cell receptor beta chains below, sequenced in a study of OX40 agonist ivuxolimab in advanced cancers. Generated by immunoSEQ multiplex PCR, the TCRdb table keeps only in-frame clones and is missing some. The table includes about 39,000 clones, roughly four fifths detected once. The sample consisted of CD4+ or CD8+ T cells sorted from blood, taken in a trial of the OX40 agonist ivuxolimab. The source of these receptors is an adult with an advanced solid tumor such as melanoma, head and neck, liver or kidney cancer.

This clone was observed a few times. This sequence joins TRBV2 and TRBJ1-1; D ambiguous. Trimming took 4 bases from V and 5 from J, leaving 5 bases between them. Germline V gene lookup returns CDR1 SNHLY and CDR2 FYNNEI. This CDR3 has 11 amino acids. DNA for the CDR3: TGTGCCAGCAGTGTCGTTACTGAAGCTTTCTTT. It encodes CASSVVTEAFF.

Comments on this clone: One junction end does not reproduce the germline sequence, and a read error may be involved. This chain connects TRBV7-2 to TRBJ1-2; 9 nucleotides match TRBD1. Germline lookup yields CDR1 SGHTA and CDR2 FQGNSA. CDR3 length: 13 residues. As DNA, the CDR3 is TGTGCCAGCGGGACAGGGAGGGCCTATGGCTACGCCTTC. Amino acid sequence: CASGTGRAYGYAF.

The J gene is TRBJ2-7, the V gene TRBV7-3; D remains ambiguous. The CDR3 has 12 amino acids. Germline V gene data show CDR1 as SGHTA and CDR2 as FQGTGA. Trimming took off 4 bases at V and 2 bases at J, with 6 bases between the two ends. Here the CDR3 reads CASSSFAYEQYV. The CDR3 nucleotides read TGTGCCAGCAGCTCCTTCGCCTACGAGCAGTACGTC.

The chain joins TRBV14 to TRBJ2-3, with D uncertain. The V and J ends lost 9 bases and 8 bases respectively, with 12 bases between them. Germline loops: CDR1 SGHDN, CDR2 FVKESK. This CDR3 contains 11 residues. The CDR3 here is CASSGGGTQYF. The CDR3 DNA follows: TGTGCCAGTTCCGGCGGTGGTACGCAGTATTTT.

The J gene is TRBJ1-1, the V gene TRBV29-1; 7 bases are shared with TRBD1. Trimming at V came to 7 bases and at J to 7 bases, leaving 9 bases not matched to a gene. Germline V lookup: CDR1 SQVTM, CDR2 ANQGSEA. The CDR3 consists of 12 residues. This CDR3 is CSEKSGTDEAFF. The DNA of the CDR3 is TGCAGCGAAAAAAGCGGGACAGATGAAGCTTTCTTT.

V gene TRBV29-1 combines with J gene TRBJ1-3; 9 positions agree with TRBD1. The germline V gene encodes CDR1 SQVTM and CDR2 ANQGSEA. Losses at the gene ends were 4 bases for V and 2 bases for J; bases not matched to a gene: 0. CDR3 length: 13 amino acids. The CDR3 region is CSVGTGAGNTIYF. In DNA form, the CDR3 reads TGCAGCGTTGGGACAGGGGCTGGAAACACCATATATTTT.

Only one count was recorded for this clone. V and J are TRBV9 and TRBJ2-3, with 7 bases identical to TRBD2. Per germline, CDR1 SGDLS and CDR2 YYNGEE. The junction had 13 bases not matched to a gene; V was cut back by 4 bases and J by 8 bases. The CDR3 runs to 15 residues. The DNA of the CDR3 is TGTGCCAGCAGCCGTAGCTCCCGACTAGCTGGTACGCAGTATTTT. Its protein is CASSRSSRLAGTQYF.

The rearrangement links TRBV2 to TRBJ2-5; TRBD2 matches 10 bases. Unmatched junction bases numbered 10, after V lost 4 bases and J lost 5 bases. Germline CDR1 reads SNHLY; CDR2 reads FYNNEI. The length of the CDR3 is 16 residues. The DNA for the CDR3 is TGTGCCAGCAGTGCGGCAGCGGGAGGGGGTGGGGAGACCCAGTACTTC. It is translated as CASSAAAGGGGETQYF.

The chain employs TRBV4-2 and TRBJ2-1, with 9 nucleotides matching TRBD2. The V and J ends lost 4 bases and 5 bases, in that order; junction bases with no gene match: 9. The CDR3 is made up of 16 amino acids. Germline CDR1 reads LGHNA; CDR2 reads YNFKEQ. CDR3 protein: CASSLPGGLADNEQFF. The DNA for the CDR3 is TGTGCCAGCAGCCTACCCGGGGGACTAGCTGACAATGAGCAGTTCTTC.

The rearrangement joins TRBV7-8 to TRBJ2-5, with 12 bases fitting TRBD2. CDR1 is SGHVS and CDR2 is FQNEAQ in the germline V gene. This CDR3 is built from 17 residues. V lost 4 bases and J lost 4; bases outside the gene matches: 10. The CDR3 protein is CASSYHMGLAGTETQYF. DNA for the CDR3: TGTGCCAGCAGCTACCACATGGGACTAGCGGGCACAGAGACCCAGTACTTC.

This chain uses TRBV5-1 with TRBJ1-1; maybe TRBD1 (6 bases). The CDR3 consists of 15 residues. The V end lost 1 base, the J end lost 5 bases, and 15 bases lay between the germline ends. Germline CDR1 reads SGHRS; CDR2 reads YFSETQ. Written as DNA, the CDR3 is TGCGCCAGCAGCTTGATATTACAGGGTGAGACTGAAGCTTTCTTT. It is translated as CASSLILQGETEAFF.

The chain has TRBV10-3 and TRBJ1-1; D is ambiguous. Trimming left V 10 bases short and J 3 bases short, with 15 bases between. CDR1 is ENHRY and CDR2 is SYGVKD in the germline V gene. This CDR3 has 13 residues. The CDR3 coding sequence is TGTGCCACGGTCAAAGTTGGGGACACTGAAGCTTTCTTT. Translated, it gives CATVKVGDTEAFF.

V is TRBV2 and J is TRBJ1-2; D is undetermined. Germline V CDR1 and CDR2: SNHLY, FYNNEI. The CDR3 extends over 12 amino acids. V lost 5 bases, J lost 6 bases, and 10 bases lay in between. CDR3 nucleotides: TGTGCCAGCAGTTCTGAGGGTCATGGCTACACCTTC. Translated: CASSSEGHGYTF.

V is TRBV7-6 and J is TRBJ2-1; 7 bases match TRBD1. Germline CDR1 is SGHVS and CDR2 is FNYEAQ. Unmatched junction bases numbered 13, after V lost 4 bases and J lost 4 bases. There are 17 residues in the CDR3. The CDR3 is CASSSTTRGRGYNEQFF. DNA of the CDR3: TGTGCCAGCAGCTCAACCACCCGGGGCAGGGGGTACAATGAGCAGTTCTTC. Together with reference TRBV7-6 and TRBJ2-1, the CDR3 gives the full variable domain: GAGVSQSPRYKVTKRGQDVALRCDPISGHVSLYWYRQALGQGPEFLTYFNYEAQQDKSGLPNDRFSAERPEGSISTLTIQRTEQRDSAMYRCASSSTTRGRGYNEQFFGPGTRLTVL.

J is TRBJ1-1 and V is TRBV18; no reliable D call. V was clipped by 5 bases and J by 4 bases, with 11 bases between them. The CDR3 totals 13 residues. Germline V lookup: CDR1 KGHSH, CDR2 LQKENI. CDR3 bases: TGTGCCAGCTCAGATATTCAGACCACTGAAGCTTTCTTT. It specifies CASSDIQTTEAFF.

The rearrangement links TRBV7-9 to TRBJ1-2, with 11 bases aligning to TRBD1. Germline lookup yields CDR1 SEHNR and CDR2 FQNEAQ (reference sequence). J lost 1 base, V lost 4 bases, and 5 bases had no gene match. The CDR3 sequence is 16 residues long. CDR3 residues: CASSSWDRGDNYGYTF. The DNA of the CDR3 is TGTGCCAGCAGCTCTTGGGACAGGGGGGATAACTATGGCTACACCTTC. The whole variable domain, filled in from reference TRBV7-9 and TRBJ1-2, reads DTGVSQNPRHKITKRGQNVTFRCDPISEHNRLYWYRQTLGQGPEFLTYFQNEAQLEKSRLLSDRFSAERPKGSFSTLEIQRTEQGDSAMYLCASSSWDRGDNYGYTFGSGTRLTVV.

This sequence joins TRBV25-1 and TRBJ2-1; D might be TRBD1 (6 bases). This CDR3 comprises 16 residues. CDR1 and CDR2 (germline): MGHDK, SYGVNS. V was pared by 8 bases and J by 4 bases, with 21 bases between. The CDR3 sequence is CASSPGQWSHYNEQFF. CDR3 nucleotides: TGTGCCAGCTCACCGGGACAATGGAGTCATTACAATGAGCAGTTCTTC.

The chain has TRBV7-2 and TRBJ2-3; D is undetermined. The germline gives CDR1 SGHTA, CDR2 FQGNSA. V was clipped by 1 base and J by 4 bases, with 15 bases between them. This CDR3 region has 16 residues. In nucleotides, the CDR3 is TGTGCCAGCAGCTTAGTGAGTGGAGCAATGCCAGATACGCAGTATTTT. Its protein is CASSLVSGAMPDTQYF.

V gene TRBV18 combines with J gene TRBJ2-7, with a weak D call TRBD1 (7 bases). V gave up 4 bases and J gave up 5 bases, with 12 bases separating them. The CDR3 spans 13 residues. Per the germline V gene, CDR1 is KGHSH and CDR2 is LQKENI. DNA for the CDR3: TGTGCCAGCTCACGGGCCAGGGGGGACGAGCAGTACGTC. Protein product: CASSRARGDEQYV.

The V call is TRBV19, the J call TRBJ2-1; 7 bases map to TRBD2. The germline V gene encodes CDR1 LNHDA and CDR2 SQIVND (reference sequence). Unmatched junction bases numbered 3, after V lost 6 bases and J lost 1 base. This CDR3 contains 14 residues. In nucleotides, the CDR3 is TGTGCCAGTAGCAGACTAGCATCCTACAATGAGCAGTTCTTC. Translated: CASSRLASYNEQFF.

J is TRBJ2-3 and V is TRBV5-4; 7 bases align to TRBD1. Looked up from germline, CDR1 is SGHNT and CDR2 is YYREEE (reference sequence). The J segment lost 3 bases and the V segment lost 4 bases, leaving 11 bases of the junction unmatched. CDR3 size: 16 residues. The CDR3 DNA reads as TGTGCCAGCAGCCCTGCAGGGGGAGCGAGAACAGATACGCAGTATTTT. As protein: CASSPAGGARTDTQYF.

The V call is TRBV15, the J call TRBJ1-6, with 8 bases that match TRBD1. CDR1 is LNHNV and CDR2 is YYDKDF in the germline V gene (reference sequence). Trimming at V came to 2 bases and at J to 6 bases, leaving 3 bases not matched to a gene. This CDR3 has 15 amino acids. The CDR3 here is CATSRLGQGNSPLHF. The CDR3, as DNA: TGTGCCACCAGCAGACTTGGACAGGGTAATTCACCCCTCCACTTT.